Described below is a single T cell receptor beta chain sequence and its context. Its antigen target is currently unknown. Base qualities are not recorded, but no much larger clone differs from it by a single base. Each collaborating institution followed its own protocols to collect whole blood in K2EDTA tubes. For TCRbeta analysis, collaborator samples were shipped as frozen whole blood, as isolated PBMCs, or as DNA extracted from either sample type. TCRbeta CDR3 regions were amplified from genomic DNA using the immunoSEQ Assay, a bias-controlled multiplex PCR. From the authors' description of their analysis: The number of nucleated cells in each sample was estimated from the amplification of reference gene primers within the assay. Sequence reads were collapsed and filtered to measure the absolute abundance of every unique TCRbeta CDR3 rearrangement. For each sample, productive Simpson clonality was calculated by taking the square root of Simpson's diversity index across productive rearrangements. What TCRdb holds here is the immuneACCESS table cut down to in-frame rearrangements. Part of the clones is not present; checked against another copy, under half of the missing clones reflect an unresolved V gene, and the others are unexplained. That table supplies the V and J calls and clone size; D and trimming were determined from the DNA. This sample holds about 170,000 clones; about nine tenths were observed only once. The top ten clones comprise about 26% of the sample.

The sample belongs to a study of blood T cell repertoires in COVID-19 (dated by TCRdb to the early 2020s). For the study in its entirety: The collaborator samples originated in the United States, Italy and Spain and spanned the acute and convalescent phases of COVID-19. The prospective study material was composed of cDNA or gDNA derived from T cells, B-cell-depleted T cells, or PBMCs. The dataset comprised deeply sampled blood TCRbeta repertoires from subjects exposed to, actively infected with, or recovered from COVID-19. The repertoires were released in a freely available public database intended as a resource for research on the immune response to SARS-CoV-2. Samples came from the ongoing ImmuneRACE study (first 160 participants) plus 1,254 subjects from 6 global collaborators. The sample metadata nearly always contained a de-identified subject ID, COVID-19 status, age in years and sex. Where available, HLA class I and class II types were obtained from metadata supplied by the sample provider rather than from assay-based typing. Results and caveats for the whole study, not just this receptor: The amount of clinical and demographic metadata varied by source and participant and was provided uncurated.

Counted from cysteine to phenylalanine, this CDR3 has 14 amino acids. Only the CDR3 portion is preserved as DNA: 42 bases, with reading frame beginning at the first base. Trimmed from V: 5 bases; trimmed from J: 5 bases; junction bases lacking a gene match: 7. Reading the germline V gene (reference sequence) gives CDR1 MNHEY and CDR2 SMNVEV. This receptor chain uses TRBV27 and TRBJ2-5, with 8 bases in between that match TRBD1. The receptor comes from a man aged 55 to 70 with acute or convalescent COVID-19. Sequenced input: peripheral blood. The sequence in DNA is TGTGCCAGCAGTCCAGACAGGGGAGTGGAGACCCAGTACTTC. It specifies CASSPDRGVETQYF.